The rows below give T cell receptor beta chains drawn from one sample of a study of cytomegalovirus exposure and HLA in healthy donors. Sequenced by immunoSEQ multiplex PCR; TCRdb stores in-frame clones only, minus some. This table has roughly 200,000 clones, roughly 85% appearing once. The sequencing input was PBMCs. The receptors shown here come from a woman in her forties or fifties in good health and CMV-seronegative. CDR3s leave out the opening cysteine and the closing phenylalanine or tryptophan.

J: TRBJ2-3
length: 12
V: TRBV11-3
CDR3: ASSLWGDPDTQY

J: TRBJ1-3
length: 13
V: TRBV6-6
CDR3: ASSPAIGAGNTIY

J: TRBJ2-4
length: 14
V: TRBV6-1
CDR3: ASSGGLTRRGNIQY

J: TRBJ1-5
length: 14
V: TRBV27
CDR3: ASSFSGLYSNQPQH

J: TRBJ2-5
length: 13
V: TRBV10-3
CDR3: AISQRTGLGETQY

J: TRBJ1-1
length: 12
V: TRBV7-3
CDR3: ASSSGTANTEAF

J: TRBJ2-7
length: 11
V: TRBV29-1
CDR3: SVESSSGGEQY

J: NA
length: 11
V: TRBV6-1
CDR3: ASTEAPYYEQY

J: TRBJ1-1
length: 15
V: TRBV28
CDR3: ASSLPLGTGLRTEAF

J: TRBJ1-3
length: 15
V: TRBV19
CDR3: ASSIRDTGIAGNTIY

J: TRBJ2-5
length: 11
V: TRBV29-1
CDR3: SVGEGGKETQY

J: TRBJ2-7
length: 13
V: TRBV5-4
CDR3: ASSLPRLSSYEQY

J: TRBJ2-2
length: 17
V: TRBV14
CDR3: ASSPFAKAGVVFTGELF

J: TRBJ2-2
length: 14
V: TRBV7-9
CDR3: ASRRGGTPEKGELF

J: TRBJ1-1
length: 11
V: TRBV13
CDR3: ASSTRMNTEAF

J: TRBJ2-1
length: 16
V: TRBV5-5
CDR3: ASTLRTGRLPSYNEQF

J: TRBJ2-1
length: 9
V: TRBV10-3
CDR3: AITSVGEQF

J: TRBJ2-7
length: 13
V: TRBV6-6
CDR3: ASSPQTSQIYEQY

J: TRBJ1-5
length: 13
V: TRBV28
CDR3: ASITWGRADQPQH

J: TRBJ2-1
length: 13
V: TRBV5-4
CDR3: ASSLGQVRDNEQF

J: TRBJ2-1
length: 13
V: TRBV29-1
CDR3: SVHKRAGRNNEQF

J: TRBJ2-7
length: 14
V: TRBV27
CDR3: ASSPLMASGRYEQY

J: TRBJ1-1
length: 13
V: TRBV30
CDR3: ASSLRGQGNTEAF

J: TRBJ2-3
length: 12
V: TRBV7-9
CDR3: ASSTLGRGDTQY

J: TRBJ1-3
length: 13
V: TRBV7-2
CDR3: ASSPLTGTGNTIY

J: TRBJ1-1
length: 11
V: TRBV7-8
CDR3: ASTKQRNTEAF

J: TRBJ1-5
length: 12
V: TRBV7-9
CDR3: ASSRTGRDQPQH

J: TRBJ1-1
length: 18
V: TRBV27
CDR3: ASSLSLGEALGSEVPEAF

J: TRBJ2-2
length: 17
V: TRBV28
CDR3: ASSSIPGLANVDTGELF

J: TRBJ2-3
length: 15
V: TRBV10-3
CDR3: AISESLAGVGSDTQY

J: TRBJ1-5
length: 15
V: TRBV4-1
CDR3: ASSQDTGHHPSQPQH

J: TRBJ2-7
length: 12
V: TRBV5-4
CDR3: ASSLRSGAYEQY

J: TRBJ2-1
length: 13
V: TRBV6-5
CDR3: ASRPGQGAFNEQF

J: TRBJ1-2
length: 15
V: TRBV4-3
CDR3: ASSQDLRREVSDGYT

J: TRBJ2-2
length: 15
V: TRBV5-1
CDR3: ASSLGRGGFNTGELF